What follows are 11 T cell receptor beta chains derived from one specimen sequenced in a study of T cells in Graves' hyperthyroidism and ophthalmopathy. Amplification yielded TCR beta CDR3 regions, with RNA transcripts as the source. Primed by the HTBI set, a first-round RT-PCR was run on the TCR CDR3. TCRdb re-called the multiplex PCR reads with MiXCR, one entry per CDR3 protein. Of about 640,000 distinct CDR3 sequences listed, about 14% were seen once; the top ten hold around 12%. The sequencing input was blood. The receptor set was obtained from a woman in her forties or fifties with Graves' ophthalmopathy.

This clonotype showed up just a few times. V is TRBV20-1 and J is TRBJ2-5; 13 positions agree with TRBD2. Germline trimming cut 1 base from V and 2 bases from J; bases unmatched to any gene: 22. CDR3 size: 22 residues. Germline CDR1 is DFQATT and CDR2 is SNEGSKA (reference sequence). The CDR3 protein is CSARVRPGLAGLHDLLQETQYF. CDR3 nucleotides: TGCAGTGCTAGAGTCCGACCGGGACTAGCGGGGCTCCACGACCTTTTACAAGAGACCCAGTACTTC.

There are many counts of this clonotype. The V gene is TRBV11-2, the J gene TRBJ2-2; D tentatively reads TRBD1 or TRBD2 (5 bases each). V lost 5 bases and J 7 bases, leaving 11 bases between the germline ends. Germline CDR1 is SGHAT and CDR2 is FQNNGV. The CDR3 length is 13 residues. This CDR3 is CASSLRGVGELFF. DNA for the CDR3: TGTGCCAGCAGCCTCAGAGGGGTCGGGGAGCTGTTTTTT.

This clonotype appeared many times. The chain joins TRBV7-2 to TRBJ2-7; 10 bases agree with TRBD1. The CDR3 extends over 15 amino acids. V was clipped by 4 bases and J by 3 bases; unmatched bases: 6. The V gene's germline CDR1 is SGHTA and CDR2 FQGNSA. The CDR3 nucleotides are TGTGCCAGCAGCTCCCGGACAGGGGGTGTCTACGAGCAGTACTTC. It specifies CASSSRTGGVYEQYF. The full variable domain, completed using reference TRBV7-2 and TRBJ2-7, is GAGVSQSPSNKVTEKGKDVELRCDPISGHTALYWYRQSLGQGLEFLIYFQGNSAPDKSGLPSDRFSAERTGGSVSTLTIQRTQQEDSAVYLCASSSRTGGVYEQYFGPGTRLTVT.

This clonotype was counted only a few times. This chain uses TRBV6-6 with TRBJ1-2, with D possibly TRBD1 on 6 matching bases. The CDR3 has 13 residues. CDR1 and CDR2 (germline): MNHNY, SVGAGI (reference sequence). Trimming shortened V by 2 bases and J by 6 bases, and 10 bases separated the two germline ends. The DNA of the CDR3 is TGTGCCAGCAGTTACAAGGGGGGGGATGGCTACACCTTC. Translated, it gives CASSYKGGDGYTF.

This clonotype was counted many times. V is TRBV20-1 and J is TRBJ2-7; D remains ambiguous. Germline CDR1 and CDR2: DFQATT and SNEGSKA (reference sequence). V was clipped by 3 bases and J by 2 bases, with 14 bases between them. The CDR3 totals 14 residues. The CDR3 sequence: CSASKTAPAYEQYF. The CDR3 DNA sequence: TGCAGTGCTAGTAAAACGGCGCCAGCCTACGAGCAGTACTTC.

In this sample, this clonotype turned up once. This sequence may be a read error, since a much larger clone differs from it by one base. The chain couples TRBV12-3 or TRBV12-4 to TRBJ1-2, with D unresolved. The V and J ends lost 4 bases and 4 bases respectively, with 13 bases between them. The CDR3 is made up of 14 amino acids. The CDR3 DNA reads TGTGCCAGCAGTTCGACGGGCATAGGCTATGGCTACACCTTC. Protein: CASSSTGIGYGYTF.

Concerning this clonotype itself: One end of the junction varies from germline; a read error may be responsible. The genes are TRBV10-3 and TRBJ2-1; the D is unclear. The CDR3 is 13 amino acids. The germline V gene has CDR1 ENHRY and CDR2 SYGVKD. The CDR3: CAISGTSNNEQFF. DNA for the CDR3: TGTGCCATCAGTGGGACCTCCAACAATGAGCAGTTCTTC.

This clonotype has at least ten counts. Written as DNA, the CDR3 is TGTGCCTGGAGTACCGGACTAGGGGGCTACAATGAGCAGTTCTTC. Protein product: CAWSTGLGGYNEQFF. The V gene is TRBV30, the J gene TRBJ2-1; possibly TRBD2 for D (7 bases). The CDR3 runs to 15 residues. V was cut by 2 bases and J by 3 bases, with 14 bases left in between. Germline CDR1 reads GTSNPN; CDR2 reads SVGIG (reference sequence).

V and J are TRBV30 and TRBJ1-6; weak D call: TRBD1 (5 bases). Germline values: CDR1 GTSNPN, CDR2 SVGIG (reference sequence). V was shortened by 0 bases and J by 7 bases, with 10 bases between the two germline ends. CDR3 size: 14 residues. The CDR3 loop reads CAWSVLGTNSPLHF. CDR3 coding DNA: TGTGCCTGGAGTGTACTGGGGACCAATTCACCCCTCCACTTT.

This clonotype was observed many times. The chain has TRBV5-1 and TRBJ2-1, with a tentative D call TRBD1 (6 bases). There are 15 residues in the CDR3. Germline-derived CDR1 and CDR2 are SGHRS and YFSETQ. Trimming took 4 bases from V and 2 from J, leaving 13 bases between them. CDR3 sequence: CASSPNWTAYNEQFF. CDR3 bases: TGCGCCAGCAGCCCCAACTGGACAGCCTACAATGAGCAGTTCTTC.

This clonotype was counted many times. V usage is TRBV7-3 and J usage is TRBJ2-5; D is ambiguous. The CDR3 sequence is 15 residues long. CDR1 is SGHTA and CDR2 is FQGTGA in the germline V gene. V dropped 2 bases and J dropped 5 bases, with 15 bases sitting between them. DNA for the CDR3: TGTGCCAGCAGCTTATTGGGCGGCGCCCCCGAGACCCAGTACTTC. Its protein is CASSLLGGAPETQYF.